One and the same sample provided the 18 T cell receptor beta chains below, sequenced in a study of shared clonotypes between healthy human individuals. Clones were sequenced by immunoSEQ multiplex PCR, and TCRdb holds only the in-frame ones, with some missing. The table has hundreds of thousands of clones, 92% seen once. Positive CCR7 selection of CD45RO-negative cells yielded the naive CD8 cells, and terminally differentiated effector memory CD45RA+ cells were excluded. The sequenced sample consisted of naive CD8+ T cells sorted from blood. The receptors here all came from a man between 25 and 39 years old in good health.

With regard to this clone: One end of the junction fails to match germline, which may point to a read error. The rearrangement joins TRBV13 to TRBJ2-5, with 9 bases that match TRBD2. Germline CDR1 is PRHDT and CDR2 is FYEKMQ (reference sequence). CDR3 length equals 16 residues. Written as DNA, the CDR3 is TGTGCCAGCAGCCTAGGGGGTAGCGGGGGCCAAGAGACCCAGTACTTC. This sequence encodes CASSLGGSGGQETQYF.

A note on this clone: Other DNA variants within this sample encode the same CDR3. The chain recombines TRBV29-1 with TRBJ1-2; no reliable D call. Trimming removed 3 bases from V and 4 bases from J, with 9 bases in between. The CDR3 is made up of 12 amino acids. The germline CDR1 and CDR2 sequences are SQVTM and ANQGSEA. CDR3 amino acids: CSVEGGSYGYTF. The CDR3 region has the DNA TGCAGCGTTGAGGGCGGGAGCTATGGCTACACCTTC.

The chain combines TRBV7-9 with TRBJ2-3; D is uncertain. V lost 1 base and J lost 0, with 5 bases in between. The germline CDR1 and CDR2 sequences are SEHNR and FQNEAQ (reference sequence). This CDR3 has 14 amino acids. CDR3 DNA: TGTGCCAGCAGCTTAGAGACTAGCACAGATACGCAGTATTTT. Protein: CASSLETSTDTQYF.

The chain employs TRBV5-5 and TRBJ1-5; possible D gene TRBD1, 5 bases. Trimming left V 4 bases short and J 7 bases short, with 15 bases between. The germline V gene encodes CDR1 SGHKS and CDR2 YYEKEE (reference sequence). The CDR3 consists of 14 residues. The chain's CDR3 is CASSPGRQLQPQHF. The CDR3 bases are TGTGCCAGCAGCCCGGGACGTCAACTACAGCCCCAGCATTTT. The full variable domain, in which reference TRBV5-5 and TRBJ1-5 provide the parts outside the CDR3, is DAGVTQSPTHLIKTRGQQVTLRCSPISGHKSVSWYQQVLGQGPQFIFQYYEKEERGRGNFPDRFSARQFPNYSSELNVNALLLGDSALYLCASSPGRQLQPQHFGDGTRLSIL.

V is TRBV28 and J is TRBJ2-3, with 9 bases fitting TRBD2. The trim removed 5 bases at V and 5 bases at J, leaving 11 bases unmatched. The CDR3 runs to 16 residues. The germline V gene has CDR1 MDHEN and CDR2 SYDVKM. CDR3 DNA sequence: TGTGCCAGCAGTCCCAATAGCGGGGGAGGTGGAGATACGCAGTATTTT. It translates to CASSPNSGGGGDTQYF.

The chain uses TRBV5-6 and TRBJ2-7; weak D call: TRBD1 (6 bases). V shed 1 base and J shed 6 bases, with 20 bases lying between them. Germline CDR1 and CDR2: SGHDT and YYEEEE. This CDR3 contains 16 residues. The CDR3 coding sequence is TGTGCCAGCAGCTTGTTCACAGGGACAAGCATCTCCGAGCAGTACTTC. This sequence encodes CASSLFTGTSISEQYF.

This clone was seen only once. CDR3 bases: TGTGCCAGCAGGAGAGGACAGGGAACCTACAATGAGCAGTTCTTC. Translating it yields CASRRGQGTYNEQFF. The rearrangement joins TRBV6-5 to TRBJ2-1; TRBD1 matches 8 bases. Trimming at V came to 6 bases and at J to 2 bases, leaving 6 bases not matched to a gene. The CDR3 extends over 15 amino acids. Germline V gives CDR1 MNHEY, CDR2 SVGAGI.

This clone is a singleton in its sample. The chain is built from TRBV19 and TRBJ1-2; TRBD1 matches at 7 bases. The ends lost 7 bases at V and 2 bases at J; junction bases unmatched: 4. There are 13 residues in the CDR3. Germline CDR1 LNHDA, CDR2 SQIVND (reference sequence). The CDR3 spells CASNRQGNYGYTF. In DNA, the CDR3 is TGTGCCAGTAACCGACAGGGCAACTATGGCTACACCTTC.

The chain joins TRBV2 to TRBJ1-3; no definite D call. Trimming cost V 10 bases and J 0 bases, with 7 bases left between them. The CDR3 spans 12 residues. Looked up from germline, CDR1 is SNHLY and CDR2 is FYNNEI. Here the CDR3 DNA reads TGTGCCAAAGGGAGCTCTGGAAACACCATATATTTT. Translated: CAKGSSGNTIYF.

The chain links TRBV7-2 to TRBJ2-3; 8 positions match TRBD2. Trimming took 2 bases from V and 2 from J; bases not matched to a gene: 6. Germline lookup yields CDR1 SGHTA and CDR2 FQGNSA. The CDR3 covers 16 residues. The CDR3 bases are TGTGCCAGCAGCTTATCACGGGAGGGCCCCACAGATACGCAGTATTTT. This encodes CASSLSREGPTDTQYF.

The V call is TRBV5-1, the J call TRBJ2-7, with TRBD2 identical over 9 bases. The CDR3 is 14 residues long. Losses at the gene ends were 5 bases for V and 2 bases for J; bases not matched to a gene: 5. Germline CDR1 SGHRS, CDR2 YFSETQ. CDR3 sequence (DNA): TGCGCCAGCAGATTGACTAGCGGAGCCTACGAGCAGTACTTC. It codes for CASRLTSGAYEQYF.

The chain is built from TRBV6-5 and TRBJ2-7; 11 positions agree with TRBD2. This CDR3 spans 13 amino acids. In germline, CDR1 is MNHEY, CDR2 SVGAGI. Germline trimming cut 5 bases from V and 4 bases from J; bases unmatched to any gene: 1. CDR3 amino acids: CASSGTSGYEQYF. The CDR3, as DNA: TGTGCCAGCAGTGGGACTAGCGGTTACGAGCAGTACTTC.

The V gene is TRBV5-6, the J gene TRBJ1-5; maybe TRBD1 (5 bases). Germline CDR1 SGHDT, CDR2 YYEEEE. Trimming removed 2 bases from V and 0 bases from J, with 9 bases in between. The CDR3 loop spans 15 amino acids. CDR3 amino acids: CASSLGAYSNQPQHF. DNA for the CDR3: TGTGCCAGCAGCTTAGGGGCCTATAGCAATCAGCCCCAGCATTTT.

This chain connects TRBV27 to TRBJ2-7; the D gene is possibly TRBD1 (5 bases). Trimming shortened V by 3 bases and J by 0 bases, and 15 bases separated the two germline ends. The CDR3 has 16 amino acids. CDR1 and CDR2 (germline): MNHEY, SMNVEV (reference sequence). The CDR3 is CASSLSQVRSSYEQYF. For the CDR3, the DNA is TGTGCCAGCAGTTTGTCACAGGTACGCAGCTCCTACGAGCAGTACTTC.

The J gene is TRBJ2-5, the V gene TRBV5-4; 7 bases are shared with TRBD2. V dropped 5 bases and J dropped 5; count of bases not matched to a gene: 6. Germline CDR1 and CDR2: SGHNT and YYREEE (reference sequence). This CDR3 region has 13 residues. CDR3 protein: CASSGRERETQYF. CDR3 sequence (DNA): TGTGCCAGCAGTGGGAGGGAGCGGGAGACCCAGTACTTC.

With respect to this clone: Other DNA sequences in the same sample also yield this CDR3. CDR3 in DNA: TGTGCCAGCAGCCTGGGGGATGAGCAGTTCTTC. Translated, it gives CASSLGDEQFF. V usage is TRBV25-1 and J usage is TRBJ2-1; tentatively, D is TRBD1 or TRBD2 (5 bases each). Trimming took 6 bases from V and 8 from J, leaving 8 bases between them. The CDR3 runs to 11 residues. Germline loops: CDR1 MGHDK, CDR2 SYGVNS.

The CDR3 DNA follows: TGTGCCAGCAGCTCAATAGCGGGAGGCGAGCAGTACTTC. It translates to CASSSIAGGEQYF. The chain uses TRBV7-9 and TRBJ2-7; 10 nucleotides align to TRBD2. CDR1 and CDR2 (germline): SEHNR, FQNEAQ (reference sequence). V dropped 4 bases and J dropped 6; count of bases not matched to a gene: 3. The CDR3 spans 13 residues.

The chain employs TRBV9 and TRBJ2-1; D may match TRBD1 or TRBD2 (5 bases each). The CDR3 has 15 residues. Trimming cost V 4 bases and J 3 bases, with 14 bases left between them. The germline V gene encodes CDR1 SGDLS and CDR2 YYNGEE. The DNA for the CDR3 is TGTGCCAGCAGCTCAGATGGGGGAAGCTACAATGAGCAGTTCTTC. It codes for CASSSDGGSYNEQFF. The full variable domain, with the rest looked up from reference TRBV9 and TRBJ2-1, is DSGVTQTPKHLITATGQRVTLRCSPRSGDLSVYWYQQSLDQGLQFLIQYYNGEERAKGNILERFSAQQFPDLHSELNLSSLELGDSALYFCASSSDGGSYNEQFFGPGTRLTVL.